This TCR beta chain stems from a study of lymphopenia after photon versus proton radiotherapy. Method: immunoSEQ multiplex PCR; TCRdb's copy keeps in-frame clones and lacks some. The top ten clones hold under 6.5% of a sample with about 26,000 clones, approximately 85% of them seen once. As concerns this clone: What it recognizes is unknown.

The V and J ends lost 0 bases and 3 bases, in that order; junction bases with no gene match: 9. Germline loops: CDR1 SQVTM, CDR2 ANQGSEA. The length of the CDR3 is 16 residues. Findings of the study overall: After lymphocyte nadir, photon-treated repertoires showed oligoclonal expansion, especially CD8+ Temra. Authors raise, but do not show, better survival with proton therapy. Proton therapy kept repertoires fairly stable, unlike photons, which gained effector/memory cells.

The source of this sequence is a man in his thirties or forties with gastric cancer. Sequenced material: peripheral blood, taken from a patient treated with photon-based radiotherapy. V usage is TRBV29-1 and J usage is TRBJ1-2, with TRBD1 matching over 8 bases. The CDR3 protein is CSVEDTTGENHYGYTF. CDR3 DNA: TGCAGCGTTGAAGATACGACAGGGGAAAACCACTATGGCTACACCTTC. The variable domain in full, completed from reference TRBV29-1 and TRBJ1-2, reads SAVISQKPSRDICQRGTSLTIQCQVDSQVTMMFWYRQQPGQSLTLIATANQGSEATYESGFVIDKFPISRPNLTFSTLTVSNMSPEDSSIYLCSVEDTTGENHYGYTFGSGTRLTVV.